These 17 T cell receptor beta chains were all obtained from the same sample, sequenced in a study of shared clonotypes between healthy human individuals. Sequencing used immunoSEQ multiplex PCR; TCRdb keeps in-frame clones, though not all of them. The sample lists a few million clones; around 90% were seen once. Sequences were obtained from naive CD4+ T cells sorted from blood. Subset described: CD45RA+ positively selected. The receptor set was obtained from a man younger than 35 in good health.

As regards this clone: The sample contains more than one DNA sequence encoding this CDR3. This rearrangement joins TRBV19 to TRBJ2-3, with 11 bases aligning to TRBD2. Germline V lookup: CDR1 LNHDA, CDR2 SQIVND (reference sequence). This CDR3 region has 15 residues. V lost 4 bases and J lost 1; bases outside the gene matches: 1. CDR3 nucleotide sequence: TGTGCCAGTAGTACGACTAGCGGGGGCACAGATACGCAGTATTTT. Its protein is CASSTTSGGTDTQYF. Complete variable domain (other parts from reference TRBV19 and TRBJ2-3): DGGITQSPKYLFRKEGQNVTLSCEQNLNHDAMYWYRQDPGQGLRLIYYSQIVNDFQKGDIAEGYSVSREKKESFPLTVTSAQKNPTAFYLCASSTTSGGTDTQYFGPGTRLTVL.

The chain is built from TRBV27 and TRBJ1-6; 8 bases agree with TRBD1. CDR3 length equals 17 residues. With V trimmed by 4 bases and J by 5 bases, 10 bases remained unmatched. CDR1 MNHEY and CDR2 SMNVEV come from the germline V gene (reference sequence). CDR3 protein: CASSSRTGWEDNSPLHF. The CDR3 nucleotides read TGTGCCAGCAGTTCGCGGACAGGGTGGGAGGATAATTCACCCCTCCACTTT.

The chain recombines TRBV6-1 with TRBJ2-7; no clear D gene. Trimming left V 4 bases short and J 1 base short, with 11 bases between. CDR1 is MNHNS and CDR2 is SASEGT in the germline V gene. The CDR3 has 14 amino acids. This chain's CDR3 is CASSVATASYEQYF. The CDR3 DNA follows: TGTGCCAGCAGTGTTGCGACGGCTTCCTACGAGCAGTACTTC.

The V and J genes are TRBV19 and TRBJ1-1; tentative D call: TRBD1 (5 bases). This CDR3 is 15 amino acids long. Germline CDR1 is LNHDA and CDR2 is SQIVND (reference sequence). Deletions cut 6 bases from V and 5 bases from J, with 19 bases between. In DNA, the CDR3 is TGTGCCAGTAGGCTTGGGGGAGCGGGGAGTACTGAAGCTTTCTTT. Protein: CASRLGGAGSTEAFF.

The chain couples TRBV28 to TRBJ1-6; D not certain. Trimming stripped 4 bases from V and 3 bases from J, with 13 bases between. In germline, CDR1 is MDHEN, CDR2 SYDVKM. CDR3 length equals 16 residues. CDR3 bases: TGTGCCAGCAGTTCCATCTCATTGTTCTATAATTCACCCCTCCACTTT. Translated: CASSSISLFYNSPLHF.

The gene calls are TRBV6-5 and TRBJ2-5; D gene unclear. Germline CDR1 is MNHEY and CDR2 is SVGAGI. V lost 0 bases and J lost 7, with 12 bases in between. CDR3 size: 14 residues. CDR3 protein: CASSYSISTGTQYF. The CDR3 DNA reads TGTGCCAGCAGTTACTCTATCTCCACGGGGACCCAGTACTTC.

This chain uses TRBV27 with TRBJ1-6; 8 bases agree with TRBD1. This CDR3 comprises 15 residues. Germline CDR1 MNHEY, CDR2 SMNVEV (reference sequence). The J segment lost 7 bases and the V segment lost 7 bases, leaving 9 bases of the junction unmatched. CDR3 protein: CASTFGRTGNSPLHF. In DNA form, the CDR3 reads TGTGCCAGCACCTTTGGGCGGACAGGGAATTCACCCCTCCACTTT.

This chain connects TRBV10-3 to TRBJ1-1; perhaps TRBD1 as D (5 bases). The CDR3 totals 11 residues. Germline V lookup: CDR1 ENHRY, CDR2 SYGVKD. V gave up 6 bases and J gave up 7 bases, with 9 bases separating them. The CDR3 is CAISGGVEAFF. The CDR3, as DNA: TGTGCCATCAGCGGGGGTGTTGAAGCTTTCTTT.

V gene TRBV5-6 combines with J gene TRBJ1-2; no clear D. Between the trimmed V and J ends, which lost 0 bases and 0 bases, there was a span of 9 bases. Germline V CDR1 and CDR2: SGHDT, YYEEEE. This CDR3 comprises 15 residues. This chain's CDR3 is CASSLVGATNYGYTF. The CDR3 region has the DNA TGTGCCAGCAGCTTGGTTGGTGCTACTAACTATGGCTACACCTTC. Full variable domain (remainder filled in from reference TRBV5-6 and TRBJ1-2): DAGVTQSPTHLIKTRGQQVTLRCSPKSGHDTVSWYQQALGQGPQFIFQYYEEEERQRGNFPDRFSGHQFPNYSSELNVNALLLGDSALYLCASSLVGATNYGYTFGSGTRLTVV.

The rearrangement uses TRBV19 and TRBJ2-7; TRBD2 is a possible D gene (6 bases). V was pared by 5 bases and J by 2 bases, with 16 bases between. There are 15 residues in the CDR3. The germline gives CDR1 LNHDA, CDR2 SQIVND (reference sequence). The CDR3 reads CASSSSTSSPYEQYF. CDR3 coding DNA: TGTGCCAGTAGTTCCTCTACTAGCTCCCCCTACGAGCAGTACTTC.

This chain links TRBV11-2 with TRBJ2-2; D tentatively reads TRBD1 or TRBD2 (5 bases each). Trimming took 2 bases from V and 4 from J, leaving 20 bases between them. The CDR3 has 18 amino acids. Germline CDR1 reads SGHAT; CDR2 reads FQNNGV. CDR3 coding DNA: TGTGCCAGCAGCTTAATGCGCGATCCGGGACGATCCACCGGGGAGCTGTTTTTT. This encodes CASSLMRDPGRSTGELFF.

The chain carries TRBV6-1 and TRBJ2-2, with TRBD1 identical over 8 bases. Germline CDR1 reads MNHNS; CDR2 reads SASEGT. Trimming removed 5 bases from V and 2 bases from J; junction bases left unmatched: 7. This CDR3 is built from 16 residues. This CDR3 is CASSKGGQGNTGELFF. In DNA, the CDR3 is TGTGCCAGCAGTAAAGGTGGACAGGGCAACACCGGGGAGCTGTTTTTT.

V and J are TRBV2 and TRBJ2-1; 10 nucleotides align to TRBD2. The germline V gene encodes CDR1 SNHLY and CDR2 FYNNEI. CDR3 length: 17 residues. The V gene end was trimmed by 7 bases and the J gene end by 4 bases; junction bases not matched to a gene: 13. In nucleotides, the CDR3 is TGTGCCAGCAAAGGGGCCCAGGGACTAGCGCGTTACAATGAGCAGTTCTTC. It codes for CASKGAQGLARYNEQFF.

The chain links TRBV6-5 to TRBJ1-5; 7 positions match TRBD1. The trim removed 8 bases at V and 8 bases at J, leaving 9 bases unmatched. Germline-derived CDR1 and CDR2 are MNHEY and SVGAGI. The CDR3 has 13 amino acids. For the CDR3, the DNA is TGTGCCAGCCCTGACAGGGAGAGGAAGCCCCAGCATTTT. Its protein product is CASPDRERKPQHF.

This chain joins TRBV9 and TRBJ2-3; D call uncertain. CDR1 SGDLS and CDR2 YYNGEE come from the germline V gene. The V end lost 3 bases, the J end lost 6 bases, and 8 bases lay between the germline ends. The CDR3 totals 12 residues. For the CDR3, the DNA is TGTGCCAGCAGCGAAGACGGGGATACGCAGTATTTT. Encoded protein: CASSEDGDTQYF. The whole variable domain, filled in from reference TRBV9 and TRBJ2-3, reads DSGVTQTPKHLITATGQRVTLRCSPRSGDLSVYWYQQSLDQGLQFLIQYYNGEERAKGNILERFSAQQFPDLHSELNLSSLELGDSALYFCASSEDGDTQYFGPGTRLTVL.

This rearrangement joins TRBV6-5 to TRBJ1-6, with D possibly being TRBD1 (5 bases). The germline V and J ends were trimmed by 0 bases and 6 bases, with 12 bases remaining between them. The CDR3 length is 16 residues. Germline values: CDR1 MNHEY, CDR2 SVGAGI. The CDR3 region has the DNA TGTGCCAGCAGTTACTCTAGACAGACCCCTAATTCACCCCTCCACTTT. It codes for CASSYSRQTPNSPLHF.

Notes on this clone: Other DNA variants within this sample encode the same CDR3. The chain joins TRBV2 to TRBJ2-5, with 10 bases lining up with TRBD2. CDR1 and CDR2 from the germline V gene are SNHLY and FYNNEI. With 4 bases clipped from V and 3 bases from J, the junction kept 2 bases outside the gene matches. The CDR3 covers 14 residues. Written as DNA, the CDR3 is TGTGCCAGCAGTGCTAGCGGGGGAAAAGAGACCCAGTACTTC. Translating it yields CASSASGGKETQYF.